This T cell receptor beta chain was identified during a study of blood T cell repertoires in COVID-19. As processed by the authors: Cell counts per sample came from amplifying reference gene primers. Some clones are missing from TCRdb's copy, which holds only in-frame ones; the method was immunoSEQ multiplex PCR. V and J calls and clone size are as listed in that table; D and trimming were resolved from the DNA. The sample shows 200,000 to 250,000 clones, about four fifths of them seen only once. From germline, CDR1 is SGHTA and CDR2 FQGTGA. The CDR3 sequence is 13 residues long. V lost 0 bases, J lost 6 bases, and 6 bases lay in between. Seattle researchers signed up patients amid active infection and tracked them longitudinally.

The chain couples TRBV7-3 to TRBJ1-5; D unclear. What was sequenced was peripheral blood. The source is a woman of 80 years or more with COVID-19, enrolled during active disease. The CDR3 loop is CASSLTSGQPQHF. CDR3 DNA sequence: TGTGCCAGCAGCTTAACGTCGGGTCAGCCCCAGCATTTT.